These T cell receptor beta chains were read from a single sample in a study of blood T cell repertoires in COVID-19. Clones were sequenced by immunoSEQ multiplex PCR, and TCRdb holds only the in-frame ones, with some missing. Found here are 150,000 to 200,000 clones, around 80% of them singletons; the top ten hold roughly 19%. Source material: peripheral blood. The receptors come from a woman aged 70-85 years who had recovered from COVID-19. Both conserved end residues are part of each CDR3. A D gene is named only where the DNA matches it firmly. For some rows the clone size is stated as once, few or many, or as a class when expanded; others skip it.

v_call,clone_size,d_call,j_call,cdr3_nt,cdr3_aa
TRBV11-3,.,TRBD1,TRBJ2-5,TGTGCCAGCAGCCTTGGGACAGTGCAGGTGGAGACCCAGTACTTC,CASSLGTVQVETQYF
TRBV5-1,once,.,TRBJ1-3,TGCGCCAGCAGCTTGCAGTGGGCCTCTGGAAACACCATATATTTT,CASSLQWASGNTIYF
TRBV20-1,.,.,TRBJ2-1,TGCAGTGCTAGTACGGGTACACGTGCCTACAATGAGCAGTTCTTC,CSASTGTRAYNEQFF
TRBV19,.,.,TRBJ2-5,TGTGCCAGTAGTATCCCCGGGGTCCCAGAGACCCAGTACTTC,CASSIPGVPETQYF
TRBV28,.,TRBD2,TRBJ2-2,TGTGCCAGCAGTTCCCTGAGAAAGGGACTAGCGGGAGGGTCCGGGGAGCTGTTTTTT,CASSSLRKGLAGGSGELFF
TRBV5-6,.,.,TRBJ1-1,TGTGCCAGCAGCTTGCCAGGGGCGAACACTGAAGCTTTCTTT,CASSLPGANTEAFF
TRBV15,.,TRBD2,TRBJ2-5,TGTGCCACAGTAAGCGGGGGGGCCGGTGAGACCCAGTACTTC,CATVSGGAGETQYF
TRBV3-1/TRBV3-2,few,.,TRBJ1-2,TGTGCCAGCAGCCAAGATGGGGCGCGGGGCTACACCTTC,CASSQDGARGYTF
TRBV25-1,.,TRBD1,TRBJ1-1,TGTGCCAGCATACGACAGGGGGCCACTGAAGCTTTCTTT,CASIRQGATEAFF
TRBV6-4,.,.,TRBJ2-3,TGTGCCAGCAGTGCATCCGGGTCCACAGATACGCAGTATTTT,CASSASGSTDTQYF
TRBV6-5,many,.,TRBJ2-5,TGTGCCAGCAGGGCGGGGTACGGCTTGGGGACCCAGTACTTC,CASRAGYGLGTQYF
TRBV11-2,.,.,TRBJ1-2,TGTGCCAGCAGCGCAGGGGTGACCTATGGCTACACCTTC,CASSAGVTYGYTF
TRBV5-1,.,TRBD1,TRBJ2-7,TGCGCCAGCAGCCCGCTCGGACAGGGAGGACACGAGCAGTACTTC,CASSPLGQGGHEQYF
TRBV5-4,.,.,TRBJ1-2,TGTGCCAGCAGCTTGGGCGGGGCTAACTATGGCTACACCTTC,CASSLGGANYGYTF
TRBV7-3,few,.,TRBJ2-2,TGTGCCAGCAGCCCCGGGGGAGCGGGCACCGGGGAGCTGTTTTTT,CASSPGGAGTGELFF
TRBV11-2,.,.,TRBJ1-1,TGTGCCAGCAGCACCACAGGAACCGGAGAAGCTTTCTTT,CASSTTGTGEAFF
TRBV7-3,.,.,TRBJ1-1,TGTGCCAGCAGCTCCCGTCCGGACACTGAAGCTTTCTTT,CASSSRPDTEAFF
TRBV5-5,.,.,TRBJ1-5,TGTGCCAGCAGCTCCCGACCCGCAGGGCCCCAGCATTTT,CASSSRPAGPQHF
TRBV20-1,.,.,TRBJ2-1,TGCAGTGCGACCCAGGGGGAGCAGTTCTTC,CSATQGEQFF
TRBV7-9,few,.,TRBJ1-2,TGTGCCAGCAGCTTAGGGTGGGCCTATGGCTACACCTTC,CASSLGWAYGYTF
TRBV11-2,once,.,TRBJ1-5,TGTGCCAGCAGCTTCTCCAGCAATCAGCCCCAGCATTTT,CASSFSSNQPQHF
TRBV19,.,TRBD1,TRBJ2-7,TGTGCCAGTAGTATCCGCGGACAGGGCTACGAGCAGTACTTC,CASSIRGQGYEQYF
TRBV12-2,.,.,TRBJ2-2,TGTGCAAGTCGCTTAGCGCCGAGCGGGACCAACACCGGGGAGCTGTTTTTT,CASRLAPSGTNTGELFF
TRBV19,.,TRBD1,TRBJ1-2,TGTGCCAGTAGCCCAGGGGGAAGCTATGGCTACACCTTC,CASSPGGSYGYTF
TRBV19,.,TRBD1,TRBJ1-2,TGTGCCAGTAGTATGAGGGGGCGCAACTATGGCTACACCTTC,CASSMRGRNYGYTF
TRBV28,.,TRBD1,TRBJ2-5,TGTGCCAGCAGCATGGGCGGACAGGGAAAAGAGACCCAGTACTTC,CASSMGGQGKETQYF
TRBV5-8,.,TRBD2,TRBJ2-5,TGTGCCAGCAGCTTGGGTTCCGGCGGGGGGGCCCAAGAGACCCAGTACTTC,CASSLGSGGGAQETQYF
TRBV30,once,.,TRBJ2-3,TGTGCCTGGAGTGGGAGGGCCCTGAGCACAGATACGCAGTATTTT,CAWSGRALSTDTQYF
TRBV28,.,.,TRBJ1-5,TGTGCCAGCAGGCTGGGGAGACTCCGGAATCAGCCCCAGCATTTT,CASRLGRLRNQPQHF
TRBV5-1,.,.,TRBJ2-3,TGCGCCAGCAGCTTGCGGAGTAGCACAGATACGCAGTATTTT,CASSLRSSTDTQYF
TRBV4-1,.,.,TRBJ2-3,TGCGCCAGCAGCAGCTCGGGAGATACGCAGTATTTT,CASSSSGDTQYF
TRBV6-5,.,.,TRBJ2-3,TGTGCCAGCAGCCGGGGACTGCGAACAGATACGCAGTATTTT,CASSRGLRTDTQYF
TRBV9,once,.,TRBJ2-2,TGTGCCAGCGGCCCCCGCGGAGGTGGGGCCGGGGAGCTGTTTTTT,CASGPRGGGAGELFF
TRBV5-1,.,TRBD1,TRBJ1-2,TGCGCCAGCAGCTTAAGTGGGGCCCGGCAAGGGGGCAATGGCTACACCTTC,CASSLSGARQGGNGYTF
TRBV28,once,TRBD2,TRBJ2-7,TGTGCCAGCAGTTTATTTGGGACTAGCGGGAGCTCCTACGAGCAGTACTTC,CASSLFGTSGSSYEQYF
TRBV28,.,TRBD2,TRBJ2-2,TGTGCCAGCAGACAACCTCAGGGACTAGCGGGAGGAGGGATCGGGGAGCTGTTTTTT,CASRQPQGLAGGGIGELFF
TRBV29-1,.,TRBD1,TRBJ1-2,TGCAGCGTTGCCGGTGGGAAGCAGGGGGGAAAAAACTATGGCTACACCTTC,CSVAGGKQGGKNYGYTF
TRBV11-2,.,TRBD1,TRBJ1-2,TGTGCCAGCAGCTTTCCCCAGGGGGCTTATGGCTACACCTTC,CASSFPQGAYGYTF
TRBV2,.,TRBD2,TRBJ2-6,TGTGCCAGCGGGGGGGGACCTCCTGGTGGGGCCAACGTCCTGACTTTC,CASGGGPPGGANVLTF
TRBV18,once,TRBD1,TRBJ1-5,TGTGCCAGCTCACCGGGAGTCTACCGGGACAGGGCGGGTCAGCCCCAGCATTTT,CASSPGVYRDRAGQPQHF